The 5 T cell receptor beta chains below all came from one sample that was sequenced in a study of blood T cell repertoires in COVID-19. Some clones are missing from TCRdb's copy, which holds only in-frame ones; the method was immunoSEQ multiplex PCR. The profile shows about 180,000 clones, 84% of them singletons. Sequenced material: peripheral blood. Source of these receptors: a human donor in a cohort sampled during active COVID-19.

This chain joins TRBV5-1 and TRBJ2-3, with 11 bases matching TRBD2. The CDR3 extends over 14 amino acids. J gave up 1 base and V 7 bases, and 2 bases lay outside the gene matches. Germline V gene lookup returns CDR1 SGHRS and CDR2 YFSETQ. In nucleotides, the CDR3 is TGCGCCAGCCGACTAGCGGGGCGCACAGATACGCAGTATTTT. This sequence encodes CASRLAGRTDTQYF.

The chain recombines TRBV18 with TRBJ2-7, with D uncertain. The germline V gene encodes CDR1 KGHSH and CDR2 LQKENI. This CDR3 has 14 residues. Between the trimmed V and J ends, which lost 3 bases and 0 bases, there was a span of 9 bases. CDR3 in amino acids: CASSPVGSSYEQYF. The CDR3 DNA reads TGTGCCAGCTCACCCGTGGGCAGCTCCTACGAGCAGTACTTC.

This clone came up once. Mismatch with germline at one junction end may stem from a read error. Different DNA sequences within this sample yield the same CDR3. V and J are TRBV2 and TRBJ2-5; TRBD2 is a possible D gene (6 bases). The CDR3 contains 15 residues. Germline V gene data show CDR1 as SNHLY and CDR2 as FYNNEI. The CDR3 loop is CASSPREVHQETQYF. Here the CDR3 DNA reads TGTGCCAGCAGTCCGAGGGAGGTGCACCAAGAGACCCAATACTTC.

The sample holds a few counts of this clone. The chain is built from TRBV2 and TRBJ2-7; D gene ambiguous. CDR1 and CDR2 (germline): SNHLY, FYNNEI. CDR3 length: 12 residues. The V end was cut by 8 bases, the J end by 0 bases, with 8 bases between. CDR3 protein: CASEHSSYEQYF. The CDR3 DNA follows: TGTGCCAGCGAGCACAGCTCCTACGAGCAGTACTTC.

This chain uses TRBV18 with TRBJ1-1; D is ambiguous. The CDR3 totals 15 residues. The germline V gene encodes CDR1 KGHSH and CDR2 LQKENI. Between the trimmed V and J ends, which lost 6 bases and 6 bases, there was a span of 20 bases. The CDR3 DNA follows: TGTGCCAGCTCCCGACAACGGGAACCGAATTCTGAAGCTTTCTTT. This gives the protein CASSRQREPNSEAFF.